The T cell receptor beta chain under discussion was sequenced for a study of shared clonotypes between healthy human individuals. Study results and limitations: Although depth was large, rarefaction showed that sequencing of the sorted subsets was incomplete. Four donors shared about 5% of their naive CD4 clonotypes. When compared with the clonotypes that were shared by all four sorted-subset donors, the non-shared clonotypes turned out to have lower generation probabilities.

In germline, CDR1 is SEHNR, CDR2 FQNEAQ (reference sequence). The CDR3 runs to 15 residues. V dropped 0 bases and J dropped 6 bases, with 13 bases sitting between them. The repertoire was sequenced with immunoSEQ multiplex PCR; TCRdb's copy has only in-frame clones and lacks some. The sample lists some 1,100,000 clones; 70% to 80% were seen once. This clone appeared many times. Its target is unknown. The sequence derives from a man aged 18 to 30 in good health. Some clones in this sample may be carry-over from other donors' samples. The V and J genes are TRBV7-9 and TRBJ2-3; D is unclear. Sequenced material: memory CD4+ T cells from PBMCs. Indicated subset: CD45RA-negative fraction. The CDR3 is CASSLALSQSDTQYF. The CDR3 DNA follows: TGTGCCAGCAGCTTAGCGTTGTCCCAGTCGGATACGCAGTATTTT.